This TCR beta chain was sequenced for a study of T cells in Graves' hyperthyroidism and ophthalmopathy. Study results and limitations: Blood held most thyroid clonotypes expanded above 0.001 frequency. Ophthalmopathy stood apart from stable hyperthyroidism in a 13 V-J model. Ophthalmopathy was identified by the model a median approximately 6.9 months ahead of onset.

Clinical symptoms, serum thyroxine, TRAb, thyroid ultrasound and orbital computed tomography established diagnosis. In regard to this clonotype: What it recognizes is unknown.

The CDR3 has 14 residues. Trimming cost V 5 bases and J 3 bases, with 14 bases left between them. In germline, CDR1 is LNHNV, CDR2 YYDKDF (reference sequence). RNA transcripts served as the template for amplifying TCR beta CDR3 regions. The primer set for the first-round RT-PCR of the TCR CDR3 was HTBI. TCRdb re-called the multiplex PCR reads with MiXCR, one entry per CDR3 protein. The sample has 500,000 to 600,000 distinct CDR3 sequences; over 45% are singletons. Material: peripheral blood or thyroid tissue (not recorded which). The sequence derives from an adult woman with Graves' disease, either hyperthyroidism or ophthalmopathy (not recorded which). The chain is built from TRBV15 and TRBJ2-7; D unresolved. The DNA for the CDR3 is TGTGCCACCAGCCTCCCTCCTGTTCACTACGAGCAGTACTTC. It encodes CATSLPPVHYEQYF.